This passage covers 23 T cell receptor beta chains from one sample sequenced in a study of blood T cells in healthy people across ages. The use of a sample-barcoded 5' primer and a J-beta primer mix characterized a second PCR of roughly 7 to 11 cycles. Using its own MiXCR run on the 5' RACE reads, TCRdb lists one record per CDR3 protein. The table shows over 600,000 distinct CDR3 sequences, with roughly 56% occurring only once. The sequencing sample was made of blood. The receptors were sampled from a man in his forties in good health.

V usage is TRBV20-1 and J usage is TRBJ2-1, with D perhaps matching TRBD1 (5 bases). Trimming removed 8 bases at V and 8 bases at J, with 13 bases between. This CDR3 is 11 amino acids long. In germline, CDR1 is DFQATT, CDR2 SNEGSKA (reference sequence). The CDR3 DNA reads TGCAGTCCTAAACAAGGGGATGAGCAGTTCTTC. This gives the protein CSPKQGDEQFF.

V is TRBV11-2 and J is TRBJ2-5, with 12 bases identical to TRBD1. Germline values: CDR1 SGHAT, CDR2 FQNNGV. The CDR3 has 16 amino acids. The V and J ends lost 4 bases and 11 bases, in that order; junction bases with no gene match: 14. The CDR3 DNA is TGTGCCAGCAGCTCCCGAGGGGGACAGGGGGCCAAGGAGCAGTACTTC. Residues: CASSSRGGQGAKEQYF.

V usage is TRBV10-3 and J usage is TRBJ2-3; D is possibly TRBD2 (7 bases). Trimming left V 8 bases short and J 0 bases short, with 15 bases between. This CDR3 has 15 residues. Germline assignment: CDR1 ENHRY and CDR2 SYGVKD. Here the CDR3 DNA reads TGTGCCATCCGCGGGGGCTCATTTAGCACAGATACGCAGTATTTT. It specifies CAIRGGSFSTDTQYF.

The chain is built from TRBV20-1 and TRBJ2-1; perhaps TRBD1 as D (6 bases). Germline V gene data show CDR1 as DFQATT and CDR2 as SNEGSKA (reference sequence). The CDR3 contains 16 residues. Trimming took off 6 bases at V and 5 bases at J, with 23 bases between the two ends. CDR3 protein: CSATKIATGRHNEQFF. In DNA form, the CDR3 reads TGCAGTGCCACGAAGATAGCCACAGGGAGACACAATGAGCAGTTCTTC.

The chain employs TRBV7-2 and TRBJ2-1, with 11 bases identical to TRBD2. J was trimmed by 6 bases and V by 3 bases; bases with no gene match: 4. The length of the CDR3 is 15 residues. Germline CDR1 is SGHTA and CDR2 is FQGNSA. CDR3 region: CASSLTSGKGNEQFF. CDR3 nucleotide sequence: TGTGCCAGCAGCTTGACTAGCGGGAAAGGCAATGAGCAGTTCTTC.

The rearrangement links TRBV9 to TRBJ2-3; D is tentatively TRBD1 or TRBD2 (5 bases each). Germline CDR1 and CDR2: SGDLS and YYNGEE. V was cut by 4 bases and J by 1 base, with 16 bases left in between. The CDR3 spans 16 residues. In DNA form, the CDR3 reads TGTGCCAGCAGCCCGAGGGTAGGGGTTCGCACAGATACGCAGTATTTT. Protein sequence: CASSPRVGVRTDTQYF.

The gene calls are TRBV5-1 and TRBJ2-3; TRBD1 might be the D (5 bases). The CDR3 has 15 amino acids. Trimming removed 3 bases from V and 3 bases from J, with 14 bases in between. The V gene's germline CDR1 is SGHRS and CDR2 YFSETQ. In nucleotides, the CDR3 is TGCGCCAGCAGCTCCACCTTAGGGGAAACAGATACGCAGTATTTT. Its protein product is CASSSTLGETDTQYF.

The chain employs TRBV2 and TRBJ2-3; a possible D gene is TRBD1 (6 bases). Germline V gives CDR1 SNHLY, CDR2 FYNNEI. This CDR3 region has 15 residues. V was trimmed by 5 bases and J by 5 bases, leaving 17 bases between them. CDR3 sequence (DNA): TGTGCCAGCAGTAAAGGGGGTTTATGGGGAGATACGCAGTATTTT. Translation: CASSKGGLWGDTQYF.

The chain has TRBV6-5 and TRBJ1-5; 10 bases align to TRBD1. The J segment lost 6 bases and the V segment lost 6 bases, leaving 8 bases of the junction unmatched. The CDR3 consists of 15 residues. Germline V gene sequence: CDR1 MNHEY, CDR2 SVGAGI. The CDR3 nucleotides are TGTGCCAGCAGCCCGGGACAGGGGTTCATTCAGCCCCAGCATTTT. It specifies CASSPGQGFIQPQHF.

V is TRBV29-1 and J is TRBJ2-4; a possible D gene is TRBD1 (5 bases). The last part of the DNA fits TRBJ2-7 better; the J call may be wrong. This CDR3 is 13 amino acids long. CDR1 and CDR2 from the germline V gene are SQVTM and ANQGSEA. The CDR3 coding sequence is TGCAGCGTTTATCAGGGATTCGTCCACGAGCAGTACTTC. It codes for CSVYQGFVHEQYF.

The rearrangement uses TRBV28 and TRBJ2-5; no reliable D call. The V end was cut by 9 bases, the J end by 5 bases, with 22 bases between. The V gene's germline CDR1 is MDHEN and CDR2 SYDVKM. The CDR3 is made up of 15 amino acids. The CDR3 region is CASIEQRESVETQYF. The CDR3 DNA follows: TGTGCCAGTATCGAGCAGCGTGAGTCCGTGGAGACCCAGTACTTC.

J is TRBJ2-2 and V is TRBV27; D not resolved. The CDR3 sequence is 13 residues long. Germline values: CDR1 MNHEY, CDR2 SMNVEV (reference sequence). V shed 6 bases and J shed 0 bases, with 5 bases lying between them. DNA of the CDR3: TGTGCCAGCAGGCGGCCGAACACCGGGGAGCTGTTTTTT. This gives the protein CASRRPNTGELFF.

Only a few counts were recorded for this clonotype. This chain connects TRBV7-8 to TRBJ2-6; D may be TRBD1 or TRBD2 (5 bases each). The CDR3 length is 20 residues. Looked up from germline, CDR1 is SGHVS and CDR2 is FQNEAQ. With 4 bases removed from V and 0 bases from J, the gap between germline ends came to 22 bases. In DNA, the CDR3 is TGTGCCAGCAGCTGGAACCCGGCAGGGACCTCCTTCTCTGGGGCCAACGTCCTGACTTTC. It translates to CASSWNPAGTSFSGANVLTF.

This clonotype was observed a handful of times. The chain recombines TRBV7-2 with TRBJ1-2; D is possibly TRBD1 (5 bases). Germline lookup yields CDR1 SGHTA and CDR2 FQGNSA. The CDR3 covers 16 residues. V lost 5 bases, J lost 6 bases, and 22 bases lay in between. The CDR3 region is CASSLDSSAGRHGYTF. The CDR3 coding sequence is TGTGCCAGCAGCCTCGACAGCTCGGCAGGGCGTCATGGCTACACCTTC.

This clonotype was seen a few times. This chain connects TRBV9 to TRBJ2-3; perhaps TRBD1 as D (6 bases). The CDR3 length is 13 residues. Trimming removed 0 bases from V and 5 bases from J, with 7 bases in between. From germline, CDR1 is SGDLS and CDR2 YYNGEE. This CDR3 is CASSVDRVDTQYF. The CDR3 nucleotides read TGTGCCAGCAGCGTAGACAGGGTAGATACGCAGTATTTT.

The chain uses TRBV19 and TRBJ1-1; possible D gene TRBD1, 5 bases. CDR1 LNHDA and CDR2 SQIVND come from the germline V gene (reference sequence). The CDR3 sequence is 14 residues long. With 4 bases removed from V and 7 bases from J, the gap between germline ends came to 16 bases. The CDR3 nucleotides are TGTGCCAGTAGTAGAGGTTATGGTGGGGGTGAAGCTTTCTTT. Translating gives CASSRGYGGGEAFF.

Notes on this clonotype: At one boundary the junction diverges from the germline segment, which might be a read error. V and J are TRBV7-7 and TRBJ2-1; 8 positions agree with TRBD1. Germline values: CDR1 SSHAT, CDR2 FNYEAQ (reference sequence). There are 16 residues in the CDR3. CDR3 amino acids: CASSRADRANVDEQFF. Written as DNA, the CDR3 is TGTGCTAGCAGCCGAGCGGACAGGGCAAATGTGGATGAGCAGTTCTTC.

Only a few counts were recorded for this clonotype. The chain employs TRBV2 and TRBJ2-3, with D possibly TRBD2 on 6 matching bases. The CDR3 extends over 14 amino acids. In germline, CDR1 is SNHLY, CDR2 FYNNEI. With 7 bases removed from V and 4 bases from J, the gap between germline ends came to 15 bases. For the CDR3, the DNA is TGTGCCAGCATGGGGAGGTTTAGCTCAGATACGCAGTATTTT. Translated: CASMGRFSSDTQYF.

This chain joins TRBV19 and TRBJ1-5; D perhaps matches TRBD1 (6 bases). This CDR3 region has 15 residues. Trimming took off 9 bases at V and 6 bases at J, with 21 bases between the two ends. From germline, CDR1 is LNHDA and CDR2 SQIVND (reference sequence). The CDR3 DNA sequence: TGTGCCAGCCGTTATACAGGGTTAAGGTTTCAGCCCCAGCATTTT. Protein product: CASRYTGLRFQPQHF.

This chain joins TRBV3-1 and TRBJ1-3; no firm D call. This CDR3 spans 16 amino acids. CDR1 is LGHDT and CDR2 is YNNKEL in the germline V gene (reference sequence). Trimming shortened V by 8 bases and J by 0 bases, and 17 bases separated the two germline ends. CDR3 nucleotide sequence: TGTGCCAGCGCCCCCGAAGGAGCCCGCTCTGGAAACACCATATATTTT. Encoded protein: CASAPEGARSGNTIYF.

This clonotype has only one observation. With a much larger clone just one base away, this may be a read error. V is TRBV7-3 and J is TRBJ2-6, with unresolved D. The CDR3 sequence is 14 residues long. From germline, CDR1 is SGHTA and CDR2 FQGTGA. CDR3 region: CASSITYGANVLTF. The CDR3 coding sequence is TGTGCCAGCAGCATAACCTATGGGGCCAACGTCCTGACTTTC.

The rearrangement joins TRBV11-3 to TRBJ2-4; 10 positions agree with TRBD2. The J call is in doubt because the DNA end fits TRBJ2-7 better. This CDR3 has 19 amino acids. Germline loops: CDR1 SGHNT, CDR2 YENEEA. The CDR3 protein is CASSPGVAGGGSPAYEQYF. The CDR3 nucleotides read TGTGCCAGCAGCCCAGGAGTAGCGGGAGGTGGCTCCCCGGCTTACGAGCAGTACTTC.

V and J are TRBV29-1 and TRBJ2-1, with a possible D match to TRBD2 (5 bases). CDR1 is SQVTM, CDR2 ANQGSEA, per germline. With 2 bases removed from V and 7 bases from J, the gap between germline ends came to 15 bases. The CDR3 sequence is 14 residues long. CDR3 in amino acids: CSVENGLELNEQFF. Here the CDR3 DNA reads TGCAGCGTTGAAAACGGACTGGAGTTAAATGAGCAGTTCTTC.